These 13 T cell receptor beta chains were all obtained from the same sample, sequenced in a study of blood T cells in healthy people across ages. PCR was performed a second time for 7 to 11 cycles using a sample-barcoded 5' primer and a J-beta primer mix. TCRdb recomputed calls from the 5' RACE reads with MiXCR, one row per CDR3 protein. The sample includes about 1.1 million distinct CDR3 sequences, more than 30% of them seen just once. The specimen sequenced was blood. The source is a man aged 18 to 35 in good health.

This clonotype was observed a handful of times. One end of the junction fails to match germline, which may point to a read error. This chain connects TRBV7-9 to TRBJ1-5; D is uncertain. CDR3 length: 13 residues. Germline V CDR1 and CDR2: SEHNR, FQNEAQ (reference sequence). Written as DNA, the CDR3 is TGTGCCAGCAGCGTAGCCCTAAATCAGCCCCAGCATTTT. Translation: CASSVALNQPQHF.

This chain uses TRBV20-1 with TRBJ2-3, with TRBD1 identical over 8 bases. Unmatched junction bases numbered 8, after V lost 4 bases and J lost 2 bases. The CDR3 contains 15 residues. CDR1 is DFQATT and CDR2 is SNEGSKA in the germline V gene (reference sequence). CDR3 amino acids: CSATPPGGPTDTQYF. The CDR3 coding sequence is TGCAGTGCTACCCCCCCAGGGGGCCCCACAGATACGCAGTATTTT.

This clonotype occurred a few times. The chain links TRBV7-9 to TRBJ2-1; tentative D call: TRBD1 (5 bases). The V gene's germline CDR1 is SEHNR and CDR2 FQNEAQ (reference sequence). This CDR3 region has 12 residues. V was cut by 2 bases and J by 7 bases, with 6 bases left in between. The CDR3 DNA reads as TGTGCCAGCAGCTTACGACAGAATGAGCAGTTCTTC. Translated: CASSLRQNEQFF.

This clonotype was counted only a few times. This chain joins TRBV9 and TRBJ2-1; the match to TRBD2 covers 9 bases. The V gene end was trimmed by 4 bases and the J gene end by 6 bases; junction bases not matched to a gene: 14. Germline V gene lookup returns CDR1 SGDLS and CDR2 YYNGEE. The length of the CDR3 is 17 residues. CDR3 DNA sequence: TGTGCCAGCAGCCTCTTACCGGGACTAGCCTATATCAATGAGCAGTTCTTC. Protein sequence: CASSLLPGLAYINEQFF.

The chain recombines TRBV11-2 with TRBJ2-1; D is unresolved. The CDR3 is made up of 12 amino acids. V was cut by 4 bases and J by 8 bases, with 9 bases left in between. Germline loops: CDR1 SGHAT, CDR2 FQNNGV. CDR3 bases: TGTGCCAGCAGCTCCAACACCGATGAGCAGTTCTTC. Translation gives CASSSNTDEQFF. Supplemented by reference TRBV11-2 and TRBJ2-1, the full variable domain reads EAGVAQSPRYKIIEKRQSVAFWCNPISGHATLYWYQQILGQGPKLLIQFQNNGVVDDSQLPKDRFSAERLKGVDSTLKIQPAKLEDSAVYLCASSSNTDEQFFGPGTRLTVL.

There are a few counts of this clonotype. The chain is built from TRBV20-1 and TRBJ2-3; the D gene is possibly TRBD2 (6 bases). The CDR3 loop spans 16 amino acids. Trimming took 0 bases from V and 0 from J, leaving 13 bases between them. CDR1 and CDR2 from the germline V gene are DFQATT and SNEGSKA (reference sequence). Written as DNA, the CDR3 is TGCAGTGCTAGAGACTTCTCGCTAGCGAGCACAGATACGCAGTATTTT. Residues: CSARDFSLASTDTQYF.

The chain carries TRBV28 and TRBJ1-3; TRBD1 might be the D (6 bases). Trimming removed 3 bases at V and 0 bases at J, with 12 bases between. The CDR3 sequence is 16 residues long. The germline V gene has CDR1 MDHEN and CDR2 SYDVKM. The CDR3 DNA reads TGTGCCAGCAGTTTCTGGGGGCCTAGCTCTGGAAACACCATATATTTT. It yields the protein CASSFWGPSSGNTIYF.

The gene calls are TRBV20-1 and TRBJ2-4; the D gene is possibly TRBD1 (6 bases). Germline V gene lookup returns CDR1 DFQATT and CDR2 SNEGSKA (reference sequence). The CDR3 length is 14 residues. V lost 3 bases and J lost 8, with 17 bases in between. The CDR3 DNA is TGCAGTGCTAGGGGAAACAGGGATGGGGACATTCAGTACTTC. The encoded protein is CSARGNRDGDIQYF.

The V and J genes are TRBV29-1 and TRBJ1-1; D remains ambiguous. Looked up from germline, CDR1 is SQVTM and CDR2 is ANQGSEA. Trimming stripped 7 bases from V and 8 bases from J, with 11 bases between. The CDR3 runs 10 residues. In nucleotides, the CDR3 is TGCAGCGCAACCGGGTACGAAGCTTTCTTT. Its translation: CSATGYEAFF.

This clonotype turned up a few times. CDR3 DNA sequence: TGTGCCTGCGATGGTTTTAGCGGGGGACTAAACACCGGGGAGCTGTTTTTT. Its translation: CACDGFSGGLNTGELFF. V is TRBV7-9 and J is TRBJ2-2; 9 positions match TRBD2. The CDR3 consists of 17 residues. CDR1 is SEHNR and CDR2 is FQNEAQ in the germline V gene (reference sequence). V lost 11 bases to trimming and J lost 2 bases; unmatched junction nucleotides: 15.

The rearrangement uses TRBV10-3 and TRBJ1-2, with 8 positions matching TRBD1. Germline CDR1 and CDR2: ENHRY and SYGVKD. The CDR3 extends over 14 amino acids. V lost 0 bases to trimming and J lost 6 bases; unmatched junction nucleotides: 3. The CDR3 region has the DNA TGTGCCATCAGTGAGTCTGAGACAGGGGATGGCTACACCTTC. Protein sequence: CAISESETGDGYTF.

This clonotype was seen more than once but under ten times. The chain links TRBV4-3 to TRBJ2-3, with D perhaps matching TRBD1 (6 bases). The CDR3 has 13 amino acids. Trimming cost V 2 bases and J 4 bases, with 7 bases left between them. The germline CDR1 and CDR2 sequences are LGHNA and YSLEER. CDR3 region: CASSQRTADTQYF. The CDR3 coding sequence is TGCGCCAGCAGCCAACGGACAGCAGATACGCAGTATTTT.

This clonotype turned up a few times. This chain uses TRBV27 with TRBJ2-1; a weak D match, TRBD1 (6 bases). The V and J ends lost 0 bases and 1 base respectively, with 10 bases between them. This CDR3 contains 16 residues. Germline V gene lookup returns CDR1 MNHEY and CDR2 SMNVEV (reference sequence). The CDR3 DNA is TGTGCCAGCAGTTTATCCGCGCAGGGGTCCTACAATGAGCAGTTCTTC. Its protein is CASSLSAQGSYNEQFF.